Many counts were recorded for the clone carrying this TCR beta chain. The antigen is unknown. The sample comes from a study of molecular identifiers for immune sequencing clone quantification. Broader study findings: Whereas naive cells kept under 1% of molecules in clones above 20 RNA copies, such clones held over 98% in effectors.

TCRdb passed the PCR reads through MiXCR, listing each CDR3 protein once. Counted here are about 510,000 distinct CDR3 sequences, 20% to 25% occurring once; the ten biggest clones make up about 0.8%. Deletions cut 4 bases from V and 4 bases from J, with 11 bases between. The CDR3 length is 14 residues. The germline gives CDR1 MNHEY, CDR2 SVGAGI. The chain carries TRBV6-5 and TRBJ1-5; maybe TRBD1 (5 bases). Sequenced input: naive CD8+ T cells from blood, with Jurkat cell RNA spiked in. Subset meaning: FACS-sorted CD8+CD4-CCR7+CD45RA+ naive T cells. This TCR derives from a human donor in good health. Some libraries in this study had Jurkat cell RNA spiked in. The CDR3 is CASSLLGANQPQHF. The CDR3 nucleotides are TGTGCCAGCAGTTTATTAGGGGCGAATCAGCCCCAGCATTTT.